This T cell receptor (beta chain) comes out of a study of blood T cell repertoires in COVID-19. Turning to the study itself: Collection of acute and convalescent COVID-19 samples took place in the United States, Italy and Spain. T cells, B-cell-depleted T cells, or PBMCs supplied cDNA or gDNA.

The CDR3 is made up of 13 amino acids. J lost 8 bases, V lost 4 bases, and 7 bases had no gene match. Germline V lookup: CDR1 SQVTM, CDR2 ANQGSEA. This clone occurred a few times. How the authors handled the data: Reference gene primer amplification in the assay estimated nucleated cell counts. Profiling relied on immunoSEQ multiplex PCR, and the TCRdb table lists in-frame clones only, not all of them. Clone size and V and J calls were adopted from that table, with D and trimming inferred from the DNA. The profile shows 50,000 to 55,000 clones, approximately 89% of them singletons. The sequence derives from a man in his fifties or sixties with active COVID-19. The chain carries TRBV29-1 and TRBJ1-4; TRBD1 agrees at 7 bases. The sample was peripheral blood. The CDR3 coding sequence is TGCAGCGTTGCGAGACAGGGAGACGAAAAACTGTTTTTT. This encodes CSVARQGDEKLFF.